This TCR beta chain was captured in a study of Ad26.COV2.S vaccination and SARS-CoV-2 variants. This clone was seen more than once but under ten times. Profiling relied on immunoSEQ multiplex PCR, and the TCRdb table lists in-frame clones only, not all of them. The sample shows about 98,000 clones, over 60% of them seen only once. The sequencing here drew on peripheral blood, taken after recovery from COVID-19. This clonotype was obtained from a human donor who had recovered from COVID-19.

This CDR3 reads CASSLEGYGYTF. Here the CDR3 DNA reads TGTGCCAGCAGCTTGGAGGGGTATGGCTACACCTTC. The genes are TRBV5-5 and TRBJ1-2; a weak D match, TRBD1 (5 bases). The CDR3 consists of 12 residues. CDR1 and CDR2 from the germline V gene are SGHKS and YYEKEE (reference sequence). The ends were cut back, 0 bases at V and 5 bases at J, with 5 bases in the middle. The entire variable domain, with the rest obtained from reference TRBV5-5 and TRBJ1-2, is as follows: DAGVTQSPTHLIKTRGQQVTLRCSPISGHKSVSWYQQVLGQGPQFIFQYYEKEERGRGNFPDRFSARQFPNYSSELNVNALLLGDSALYLCASSLEGYGYTFGSGTRLTVV.